The rows below give T cell receptor beta chains drawn from one sample of a study of blood T cell repertoires in COVID-19. The repertoire was sequenced with immunoSEQ multiplex PCR; TCRdb's copy has only in-frame clones and lacks some. Seen here are 70,000 to 85,000 clones, roughly four fifths observed once, and the top ten hold roughly a tenth. The sample taken for sequencing was peripheral blood. These receptors all come from a man in his 60s with acute or convalescent COVID-19. CDR3s include the opening cysteine and the closing phenylalanine or tryptophan. The order of the fields is CDR3 protein, CDR3 DNA, J gene, clone size, D gene, CDR3 length, V gene. A D gene is named only where the DNA matches it firmly. Size is omitted from some rows. Given values are once, few, many or a class for expanded clones.

CDR3 protein: CASSSHRRTGATNEKLFF
CDR3 DNA: TGTGCCAGCAGCTCACATAGAAGAACAGGGGCAACTAATGAAAAACTGTTTTTT
J gene: TRBJ1-4
clone size: few
D gene: TRBD1
CDR3 length: 18
V gene: TRBV7-9

CDR3 protein: CASSLTGDVGYTF
CDR3 DNA: TGTGCCAGCAGTTTAACAGGGGATGTTGGCTACACCTTC
J gene: TRBJ1-2
clone size: once
D gene: TRBD1
CDR3 length: 13
V gene: TRBV12-3/TRBV12-4

CDR3 protein: CASSLDSNSNQPQHF
CDR3 DNA: TGTGCCAGCAGCTTGGACAGTAATAGCAATCAGCCCCAGCATTTT
J gene: TRBJ1-5
clone size: NA
D gene: NA
CDR3 length: 15
V gene: TRBV5-6

CDR3 protein: CASCLSRGPEGEKLFF
CDR3 DNA: TGTGCCAGTTGCCTATCAAGGGGGCCGGAAGGTGAAAAACTGTTTTTT
J gene: TRBJ1-4
clone size: NA
D gene: TRBD1
CDR3 length: 16
V gene: TRBV19

CDR3 protein: CAWSTGGYEQYF
CDR3 DNA: TGTGCCTGGAGTACAGGGGGTTACGAGCAGTACTTC
J gene: TRBJ2-7
clone size: NA
D gene: TRBD1
CDR3 length: 12
V gene: TRBV30

CDR3 protein: CASSLGEVYEQYF
CDR3 DNA: TGTGCCAGCAGTTTGGGAGAAGTCTACGAGCAGTACTTC
J gene: TRBJ2-7
clone size: NA
D gene: NA
CDR3 length: 13
V gene: TRBV12-3/TRBV12-4

CDR3 protein: CASSPGSLTQYF
CDR3 DNA: TGTGCCAGCAGCCCCGGTAGTTTGACGCAGTATTTT
J gene: TRBJ2-3
clone size: NA
D gene: NA
CDR3 length: 12
V gene: TRBV11-2

CDR3 protein: CASSYSGETGQYF
CDR3 DNA: TGTGCCAGCAGTTACTCAGGGGAAACAGGGCAGTACTTC
J gene: TRBJ2-7
clone size: NA
D gene: NA
CDR3 length: 13
V gene: TRBV6-5

CDR3 protein: CASSQGRGGGNTIYF
CDR3 DNA: TGTGCCAGCAGCCAAGGGAGGGGTGGTGGAAACACCATATATTTT
J gene: TRBJ1-3
clone size: few
D gene: NA
CDR3 length: 15
V gene: TRBV14

CDR3 protein: CASAELEGNYGYTF
CDR3 DNA: TGTGCCAGCGCCGAATTAGAGGGTAACTATGGCTACACCTTC
J gene: TRBJ1-2
clone size: NA
D gene: NA
CDR3 length: 14
V gene: TRBV21-1

CDR3 protein: CATSDWGEGETQYF
CDR3 DNA: TGTGCCACCAGTGATTGGGGGGAGGGGGAGACCCAGTACTTC
J gene: TRBJ2-5
clone size: NA
D gene: TRBD2
CDR3 length: 14
V gene: TRBV24-1

CDR3 protein: CASPGTVNLEQYF
CDR3 DNA: TGTGCCAGTCCCGGGACAGTGAACCTCGAGCAGTACTTC
J gene: TRBJ2-7
clone size: NA
D gene: TRBD1
CDR3 length: 13
V gene: TRBV19

CDR3 protein: CASSPGQGLDEQFF
CDR3 DNA: TGTGCCAGCTCACCGGGACAGGGGCTTGATGAGCAGTTCTTC
J gene: TRBJ2-1
clone size: NA
D gene: TRBD1
CDR3 length: 14
V gene: TRBV18

CDR3 protein: CAWSAIKNAMGTHGYTF
CDR3 DNA: TGTGCCTGGAGTGCCATAAAGAATGCCATGGGGACTCATGGCTACACCTTC
J gene: TRBJ1-2
clone size: NA
D gene: NA
CDR3 length: 17
V gene: TRBV30

CDR3 protein: CASSLQGTSGSHTDTQYF
CDR3 DNA: TGCGCCAGCAGCTTACAGGGTACTAGCGGGAGTCATACAGATACGCAGTATTTT
J gene: TRBJ2-3
clone size: NA
D gene: TRBD2
CDR3 length: 18
V gene: TRBV5-1

CDR3 protein: CASSKQGLYGYTF
CDR3 DNA: TGTGCCAGCAGCAAGCAGGGACTTTATGGCTACACCTTC
J gene: TRBJ1-2
clone size: NA
D gene: NA
CDR3 length: 13
V gene: TRBV7-2

CDR3 protein: CASRRSYLAKNIQYF
CDR3 DNA: TGTGCCAGCAGGAGGAGTTATCTAGCCAAAAACATTCAGTACTTC
J gene: TRBJ2-4
clone size: NA
D gene: NA
CDR3 length: 15
V gene: TRBV2

CDR3 protein: CASSQRDRGKGNYGYTF
CDR3 DNA: TGTGCCAGCAGCCAAAGGGACAGGGGAAAAGGTAACTATGGCTACACCTTC
J gene: TRBJ1-2
clone size: NA
D gene: TRBD1
CDR3 length: 17
V gene: TRBV3-1/TRBV3-2

CDR3 protein: CASSQGRTRTGGYTF
CDR3 DNA: TGTGCCAGCAGCCAAGGTCGGACACGAACTGGGGGCTACACCTTC
J gene: TRBJ1-2
clone size: NA
D gene: NA
CDR3 length: 15
V gene: TRBV3-1/TRBV3-2

CDR3 protein: CAISRGTRGETQYF
CDR3 DNA: TGTGCCATCAGCCGCGGGACCCGGGGAGAGACCCAGTACTTC
J gene: TRBJ2-5
clone size: once
D gene: NA
CDR3 length: 14
V gene: TRBV10-3

CDR3 protein: CASSEWAGGSTDTQYF
CDR3 DNA: TGTGCCAGCAGTGAATGGGCGGGGGGGAGCACAGATACGCAGTATTTT
J gene: TRBJ2-3
clone size: NA
D gene: TRBD2
CDR3 length: 16
V gene: TRBV6-1

CDR3 protein: CASSPPGTPEAFF
CDR3 DNA: TGTGCCAGCTCACCGCCAGGGACTCCCGAAGCTTTCTTT
J gene: TRBJ1-1
clone size: NA
D gene: NA
CDR3 length: 13
V gene: TRBV18

CDR3 protein: CASSTSGRNEQFF
CDR3 DNA: TGTGCCAGTAGTACCTCGGGGAGGAATGAGCAGTTCTTC
J gene: TRBJ2-1
clone size: once
D gene: NA
CDR3 length: 13
V gene: TRBV19

CDR3 protein: CASSPGRGRDYGYTF
CDR3 DNA: TGTGCCAGCTCACCAGGGCGGGGTCGCGACTATGGCTACACCTTC
J gene: TRBJ1-2
clone size: few
D gene: NA
CDR3 length: 15
V gene: TRBV18

CDR3 protein: CASSYGGGRDMNTEAFF
CDR3 DNA: TGTGCCAGCAGTTATGGAGGGGGGAGGGATATGAACACTGAAGCTTTCTTT
J gene: TRBJ1-1
clone size: NA
D gene: NA
CDR3 length: 17
V gene: TRBV28

CDR3 protein: CASSQRGQGGYTF
CDR3 DNA: TGTGCCAGCAGCCAAAGGGGACAGGGAGGCTACACCTTC
J gene: TRBJ1-2
clone size: NA
D gene: TRBD1
CDR3 length: 13
V gene: TRBV14

CDR3 protein: CASSSYSGQDYNEQFF
CDR3 DNA: TGTGCCAGCAGCTCGTATTCGGGACAGGATTACAATGAGCAGTTCTTC
J gene: TRBJ2-1
clone size: NA
D gene: TRBD1
CDR3 length: 16
V gene: TRBV11-2

CDR3 protein: CASSPDSGGGAYNEQFF
CDR3 DNA: TGTGCCAGCAGCCCCGATAGCGGGGGGGGTGCCTACAATGAGCAGTTCTTC
J gene: TRBJ2-1
clone size: NA
D gene: TRBD2
CDR3 length: 17
V gene: TRBV7-2

CDR3 protein: CASSLAGAQNIQYF
CDR3 DNA: TGTGCCAGCAGTTTAGCAGGGGCCCAAAACATTCAGTACTTC
J gene: TRBJ2-4
clone size: NA
D gene: NA
CDR3 length: 14
V gene: TRBV28

CDR3 protein: CASSSTHGEALHF
CDR3 DNA: TGTGCCAGCAGTTCCACCCATGGGGAGGCCCTCCACTTT
J gene: TRBJ1-6
clone size: NA
D gene: NA
CDR3 length: 13
V gene: TRBV12-3/TRBV12-4

CDR3 protein: CSASPGTGSLQFF
CDR3 DNA: TGCAGTGCTAGTCCCGGGACAGGAAGTCTCCAGTTCTTC
J gene: TRBJ2-1
clone size: NA
D gene: TRBD1
CDR3 length: 13
V gene: TRBV20-1

CDR3 protein: CASSPSGVRNTGELFF
CDR3 DNA: TGTGCCAGCTCACCGTCGGGAGTGAGGAACACCGGGGAGCTGTTTTTT
J gene: TRBJ2-2
clone size: NA
D gene: NA
CDR3 length: 16
V gene: TRBV18

CDR3 protein: CASSDPRSSGTTGELFF
CDR3 DNA: TGTGCCAGCAGTGACCCGAGATCTAGCGGAACCACCGGGGAGCTGTTTTTT
J gene: TRBJ2-2
clone size: NA
D gene: TRBD2
CDR3 length: 17
V gene: TRBV28

CDR3 protein: CASSLARSSGANVLTF
CDR3 DNA: TGTGCCAGCAGCTTAGCGCGGAGCTCTGGGGCCAACGTCCTGACTTTC
J gene: TRBJ2-6
clone size: NA
D gene: NA
CDR3 length: 16
V gene: TRBV7-2

CDR3 protein: CASSTGTGMNTEAFF
CDR3 DNA: TGTGCCAGCAGTACCGGGACAGGGATGAACACTGAAGCTTTCTTT
J gene: TRBJ1-1
clone size: NA
D gene: TRBD1
CDR3 length: 15
V gene: TRBV6-6

CDR3 protein: CASSYLPAAEGDTQYF
CDR3 DNA: TGTGCCAGCAGTTACTTGCCAGCGGCCGAGGGAGATACGCAGTATTTT
J gene: TRBJ2-3
clone size: NA
D gene: NA
CDR3 length: 16
V gene: TRBV6-5

CDR3 protein: CASSRVETVQETQYF
CDR3 DNA: TGTGCCAGCAGTCGTGTAGAAACAGTTCAAGAGACCCAGTACTTC
J gene: TRBJ2-5
clone size: NA
D gene: NA
CDR3 length: 15
V gene: TRBV11-2

CDR3 protein: CASSQQASGSTELFF
CDR3 DNA: TGCGCCAGCAGTCAACAAGCTAGCGGGAGCACGGAGCTGTTTTTT
J gene: TRBJ2-2
clone size: once
D gene: TRBD2
CDR3 length: 15
V gene: TRBV4-3

CDR3 protein: CASSMGQGINQPQHF
CDR3 DNA: TGTGCCAGCAGCATGGGACAGGGCATCAATCAGCCCCAGCATTTT
J gene: TRBJ1-5
clone size: NA
D gene: TRBD1
CDR3 length: 15
V gene: TRBV11-2

CDR3 protein: CASSPPGQNTDTQYF
CDR3 DNA: TGTGCCAGCTCACCACCGGGACAGAACACAGATACGCAGTATTTT
J gene: TRBJ2-3
clone size: NA
D gene: TRBD1
CDR3 length: 15
V gene: TRBV18

CDR3 protein: CASSSQGSGSEAFF
CDR3 DNA: TGTGCCAGCAGTTCACAGGGTTCGGGGTCTGAAGCTTTCTTT
J gene: TRBJ1-1
clone size: NA
D gene: NA
CDR3 length: 14
V gene: TRBV7-2